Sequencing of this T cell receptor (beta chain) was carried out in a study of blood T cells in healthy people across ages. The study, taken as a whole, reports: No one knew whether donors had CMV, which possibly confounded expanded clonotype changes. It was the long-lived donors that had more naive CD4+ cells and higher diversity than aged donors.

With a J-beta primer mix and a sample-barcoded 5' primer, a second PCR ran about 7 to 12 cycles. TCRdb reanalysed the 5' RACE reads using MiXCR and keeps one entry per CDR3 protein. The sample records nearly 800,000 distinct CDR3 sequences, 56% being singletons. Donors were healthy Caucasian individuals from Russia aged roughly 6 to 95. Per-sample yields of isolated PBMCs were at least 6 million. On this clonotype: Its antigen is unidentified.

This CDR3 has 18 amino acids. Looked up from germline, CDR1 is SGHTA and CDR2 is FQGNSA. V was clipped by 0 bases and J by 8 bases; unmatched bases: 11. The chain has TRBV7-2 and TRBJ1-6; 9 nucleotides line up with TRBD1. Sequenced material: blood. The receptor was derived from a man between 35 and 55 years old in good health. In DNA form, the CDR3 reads TGTGCCAGCAGCTTAGCACCCTCGGGACAGGGATGGGATTCACCCCTCCACTTT. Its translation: CASSLAPSGQGWDSPLHF.